This T cell receptor beta chain was profiled in a study of T cells expressing NK-cell markers. Overall study context: Out of eight donors sequenced, seven tested HCMV-seropositive and the remaining one seronegative. Study-wide results and caveats: For about 6 donors, the dominant NKG2C+ clonotypes made up roughly 1.0-7.5% of their CD8+ T cells.

A word on this clonotype: What it binds is not known.

The CDR3 totals 16 residues. The germline V gene has CDR1 MNHEY and CDR2 SMNVEV (reference sequence). TCRdb re-called the 5' RACE reads; one entry per CDR3 protein, DNA not given. This table holds 150,000 to 160,000 distinct CDR3 sequences. Sequenced sample: blood T cells: a sorted CD56 or NKG2C T cell subset, CD4+ or CD8+ T cells, or bulk PBMC T cells (not recorded which). The TCR comes from a woman between 45 and 60 years old in good health. The gene calls are TRBV27 and TRBJ2-1; absent DNA, TCRdb's TRBD2 call cannot be checked. The CDR3 reads CASSLSPSGTYNEQFF.